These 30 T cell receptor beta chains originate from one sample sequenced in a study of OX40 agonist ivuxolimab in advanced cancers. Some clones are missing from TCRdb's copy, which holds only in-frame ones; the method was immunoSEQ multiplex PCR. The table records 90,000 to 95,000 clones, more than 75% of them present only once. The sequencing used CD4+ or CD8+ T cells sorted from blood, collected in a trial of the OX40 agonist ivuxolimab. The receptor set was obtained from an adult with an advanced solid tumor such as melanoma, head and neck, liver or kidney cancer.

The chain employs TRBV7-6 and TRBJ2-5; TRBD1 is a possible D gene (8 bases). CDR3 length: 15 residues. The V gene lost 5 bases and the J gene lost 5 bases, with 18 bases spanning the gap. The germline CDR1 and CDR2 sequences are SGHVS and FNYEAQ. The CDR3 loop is CASSKTGQGGETQYF. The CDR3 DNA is TGTGCCAGCAGCAAAACCGGACAGGGAGGGGAGACCCAGTACTTC.

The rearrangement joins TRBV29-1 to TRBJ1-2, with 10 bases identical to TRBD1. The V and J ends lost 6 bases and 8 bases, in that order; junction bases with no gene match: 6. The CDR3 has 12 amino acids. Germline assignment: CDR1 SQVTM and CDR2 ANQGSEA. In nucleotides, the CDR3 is TGCAGCGTAGACAGGGGGCGCGGGGGCTACACCTTC. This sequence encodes CSVDRGRGGYTF.

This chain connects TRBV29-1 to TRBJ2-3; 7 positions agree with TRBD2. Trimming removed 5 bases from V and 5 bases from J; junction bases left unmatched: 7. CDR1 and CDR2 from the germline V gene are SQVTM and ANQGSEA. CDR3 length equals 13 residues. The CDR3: CSVKVGGQDTQYF. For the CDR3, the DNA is TGCAGCGTTAAAGTGGGAGGGCAAGATACGCAGTATTTT.

CDR3 sequence: CASSEVLAGGSYNEQFF. The CDR3 DNA is TGTGCCAGCAGTGAAGTCCTAGCGGGAGGCTCCTACAATGAGCAGTTCTTC. The V and J genes are TRBV6-1 and TRBJ2-1, with TRBD2 identical over 11 bases. The germline CDR1 and CDR2 sequences are MNHNS and SASEGT. Unmatched junction bases numbered 2, after V lost 1 base and J lost 0 bases. The CDR3 sequence is 17 residues long.

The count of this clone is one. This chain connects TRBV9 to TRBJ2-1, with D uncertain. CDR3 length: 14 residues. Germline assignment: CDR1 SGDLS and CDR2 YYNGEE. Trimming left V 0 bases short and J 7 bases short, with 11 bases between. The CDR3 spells CASSVGGVGNEQFF. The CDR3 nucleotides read TGTGCCAGCAGCGTAGGAGGAGTTGGGAATGAGCAGTTCTTC.

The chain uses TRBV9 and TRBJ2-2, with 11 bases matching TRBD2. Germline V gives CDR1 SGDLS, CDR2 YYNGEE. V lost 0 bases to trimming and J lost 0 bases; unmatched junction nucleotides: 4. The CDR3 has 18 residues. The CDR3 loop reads CASSVVSGRAANTGELFF. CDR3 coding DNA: TGTGCCAGCAGCGTAGTTAGCGGGAGGGCGGCGAACACCGGGGAGCTGTTTTTT.

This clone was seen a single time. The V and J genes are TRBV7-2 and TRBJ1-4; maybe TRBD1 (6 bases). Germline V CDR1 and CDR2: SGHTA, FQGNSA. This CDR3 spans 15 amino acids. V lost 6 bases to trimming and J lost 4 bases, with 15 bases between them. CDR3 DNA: TGTGCCAGCAGTACGTCTTACAGGGATAATGAAAAACTGTTTTTT. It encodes CASSTSYRDNEKLFF.

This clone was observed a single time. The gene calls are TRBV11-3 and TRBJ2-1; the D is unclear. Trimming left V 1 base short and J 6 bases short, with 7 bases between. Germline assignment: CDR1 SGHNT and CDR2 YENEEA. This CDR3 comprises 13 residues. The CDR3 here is CASSLGRSNEQFF. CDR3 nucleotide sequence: TGTGCCAGCAGCTTAGGCAGGTCCAATGAGCAGTTCTTC.

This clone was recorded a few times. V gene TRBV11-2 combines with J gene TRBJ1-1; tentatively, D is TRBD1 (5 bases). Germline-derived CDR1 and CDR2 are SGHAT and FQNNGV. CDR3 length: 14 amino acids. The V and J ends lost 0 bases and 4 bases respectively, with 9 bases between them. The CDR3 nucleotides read TGTGCCAGCAGCTTAGATTATCAGGGCACTGAAGCTTTCTTT. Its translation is CASSLDYQGTEAFF.

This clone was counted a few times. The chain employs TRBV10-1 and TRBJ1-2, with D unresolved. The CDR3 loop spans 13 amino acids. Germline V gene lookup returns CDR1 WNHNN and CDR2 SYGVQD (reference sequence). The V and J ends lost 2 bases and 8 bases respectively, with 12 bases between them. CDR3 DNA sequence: TGCGCCAGCAGTGAGACCTCCTTCGGAGGCTACACCTTC. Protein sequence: CASSETSFGGYTF.

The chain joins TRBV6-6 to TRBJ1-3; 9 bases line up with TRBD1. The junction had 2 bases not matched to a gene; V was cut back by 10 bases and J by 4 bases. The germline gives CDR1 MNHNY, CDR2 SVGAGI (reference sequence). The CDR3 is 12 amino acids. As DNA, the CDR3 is TGTGCCACCGGGACAGGGGGAAACACCATATATTTT. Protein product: CATGTGGNTIYF.

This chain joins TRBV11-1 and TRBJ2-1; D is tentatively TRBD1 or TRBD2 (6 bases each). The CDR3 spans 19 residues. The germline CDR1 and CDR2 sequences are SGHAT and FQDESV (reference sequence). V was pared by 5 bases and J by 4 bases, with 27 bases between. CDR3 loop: CASSTQGGPGTTLYNEQFF. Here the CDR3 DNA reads TGTGCCAGCAGCACCCAAGGGGGGCCCGGGACAACCCTTTACAATGAGCAGTTCTTC.

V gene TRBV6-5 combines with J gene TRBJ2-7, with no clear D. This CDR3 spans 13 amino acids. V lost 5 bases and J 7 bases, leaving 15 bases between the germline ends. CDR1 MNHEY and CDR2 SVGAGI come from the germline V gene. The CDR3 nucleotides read TGTGCCAGCAGTGAAGGACGGGTCGGGGAGCAGTACTTC. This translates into CASSEGRVGEQYF.

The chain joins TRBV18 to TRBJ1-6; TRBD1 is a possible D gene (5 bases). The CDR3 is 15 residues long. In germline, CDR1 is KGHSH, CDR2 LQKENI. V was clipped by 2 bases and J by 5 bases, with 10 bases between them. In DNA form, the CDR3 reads TGTGCCAGCTCACCAGGGGCAGGGAATAATTCACCCCTCCACTTT. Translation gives CASSPGAGNNSPLHF.

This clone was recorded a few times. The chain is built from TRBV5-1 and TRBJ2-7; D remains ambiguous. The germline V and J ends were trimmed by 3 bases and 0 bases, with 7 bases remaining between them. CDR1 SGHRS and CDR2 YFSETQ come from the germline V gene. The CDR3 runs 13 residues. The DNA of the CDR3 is TGCGCCAGCAGCTCGGGTAGCTCCTACGAGCAGTACTTC. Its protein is CASSSGSSYEQYF.

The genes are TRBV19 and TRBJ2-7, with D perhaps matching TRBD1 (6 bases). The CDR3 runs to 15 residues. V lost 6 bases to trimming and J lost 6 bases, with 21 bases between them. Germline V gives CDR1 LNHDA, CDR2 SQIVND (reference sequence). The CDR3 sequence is CASSLDSAPMSEQYF. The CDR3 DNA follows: TGTGCCAGTAGCCTGGACAGCGCCCCTATGAGCGAGCAGTACTTC. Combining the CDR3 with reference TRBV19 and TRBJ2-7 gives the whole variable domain DGGITQSPKYLFRKEGQNVTLSCEQNLNHDAMYWYRQDPGQGLRLIYYSQIVNDFQKGDIAEGYSVSREKKESFPLTVTSAQKNPTAFYLCASSLDSAPMSEQYFGPGTRLTVT.

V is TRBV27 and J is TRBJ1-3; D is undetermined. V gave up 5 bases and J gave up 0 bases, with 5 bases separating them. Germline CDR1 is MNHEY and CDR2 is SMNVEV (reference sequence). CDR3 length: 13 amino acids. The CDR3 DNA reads TGTGCCAGCAGTATCAACTCTGGAAACACCATATATTTT. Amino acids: CASSINSGNTIYF.

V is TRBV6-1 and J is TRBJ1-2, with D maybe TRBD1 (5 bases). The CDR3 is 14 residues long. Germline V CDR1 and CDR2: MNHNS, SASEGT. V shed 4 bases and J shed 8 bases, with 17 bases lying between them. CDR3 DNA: TGTGCCAGCAGTGCACCCGGGACGGAGATCGGCTACACCTTC. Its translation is CASSAPGTEIGYTF.

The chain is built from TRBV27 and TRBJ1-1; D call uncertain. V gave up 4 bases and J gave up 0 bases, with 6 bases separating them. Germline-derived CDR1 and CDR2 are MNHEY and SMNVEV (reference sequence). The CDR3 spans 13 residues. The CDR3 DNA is TGTGCCAGCAGTTGGGGAGTGAACACTGAAGCTTTCTTT. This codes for CASSWGVNTEAFF.

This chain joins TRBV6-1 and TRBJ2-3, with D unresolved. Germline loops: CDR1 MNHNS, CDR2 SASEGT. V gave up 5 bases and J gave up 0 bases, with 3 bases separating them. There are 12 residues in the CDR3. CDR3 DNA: TGTGCCAGCAGTTTTAGCACAGATACGCAGTATTTT. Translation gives CASSFSTDTQYF.

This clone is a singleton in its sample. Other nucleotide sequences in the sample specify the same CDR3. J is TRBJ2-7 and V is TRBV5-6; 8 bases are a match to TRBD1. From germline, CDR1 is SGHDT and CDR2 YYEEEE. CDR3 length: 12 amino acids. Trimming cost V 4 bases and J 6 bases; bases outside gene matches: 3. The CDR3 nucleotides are TGTGCCAGCAGCCGGACAGGGCGCGAGCAGTACTTC. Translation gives CASSRTGREQYF.

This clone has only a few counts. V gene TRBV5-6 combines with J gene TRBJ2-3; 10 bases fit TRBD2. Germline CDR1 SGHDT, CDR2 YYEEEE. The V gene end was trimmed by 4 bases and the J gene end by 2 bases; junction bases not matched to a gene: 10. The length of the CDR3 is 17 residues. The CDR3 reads CASSIAGTSVYTDTQYF. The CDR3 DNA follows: TGTGCCAGCAGCATAGCCGGGACTAGCGTATACACAGATACGCAGTATTTT.

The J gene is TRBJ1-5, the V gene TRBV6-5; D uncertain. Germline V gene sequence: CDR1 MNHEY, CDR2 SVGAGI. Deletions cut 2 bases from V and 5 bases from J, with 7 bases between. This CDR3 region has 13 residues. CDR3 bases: TGTGCCAGCAGTTACGACGCCTATCAGCCCCAGCATTTT. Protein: CASSYDAYQPQHF.

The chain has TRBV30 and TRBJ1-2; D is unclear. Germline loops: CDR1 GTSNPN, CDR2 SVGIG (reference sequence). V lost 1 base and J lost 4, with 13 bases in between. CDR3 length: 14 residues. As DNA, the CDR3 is TGTGCCTGGAGTGATTCCCGGATCCCCTATGGCTACACCTTC. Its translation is CAWSDSRIPYGYTF.

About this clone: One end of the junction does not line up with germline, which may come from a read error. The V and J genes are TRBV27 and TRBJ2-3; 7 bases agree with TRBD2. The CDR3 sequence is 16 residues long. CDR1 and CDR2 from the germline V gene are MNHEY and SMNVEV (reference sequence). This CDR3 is CASSKSRLAGTGTQYF. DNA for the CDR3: TGTGCCAGCAGCAAATCGAGACTAGCTGGCACAGGTACGCAGTATTTT.

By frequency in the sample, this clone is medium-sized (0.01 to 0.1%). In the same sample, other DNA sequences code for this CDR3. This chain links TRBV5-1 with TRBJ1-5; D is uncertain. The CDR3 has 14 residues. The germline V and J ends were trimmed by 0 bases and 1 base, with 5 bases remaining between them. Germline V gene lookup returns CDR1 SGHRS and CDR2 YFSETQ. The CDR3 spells CASSLEPSNQPQHF. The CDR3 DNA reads TGCGCCAGCAGCTTGGAGCCAAGCAATCAGCCCCAGCATTTT.

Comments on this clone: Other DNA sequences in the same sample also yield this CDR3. DNA for the CDR3: TGCAGCGTGAGGACAGGGGGGGAGACCCAGTACTTC. Protein product: CSVRTGGETQYF. This sequence joins TRBV29-1 and TRBJ2-5, with 10 positions matching TRBD1. CDR3 length: 12 residues. Germline trimming cut 6 bases from V and 5 bases from J; bases unmatched to any gene: 3. Per germline, CDR1 SQVTM and CDR2 ANQGSEA.

The DNA of the CDR3 is TGTGCCAGCAGCACAGAGCCCAGGCTCGCTGGCTACACCTTC. Its translation is CASSTEPRLAGYTF. The chain links TRBV9 to TRBJ1-2; D remains ambiguous. The germline gives CDR1 SGDLS, CDR2 YYNGEE. Trimming left V 4 bases short and J 7 bases short, with 17 bases between. This CDR3 is built from 14 residues.

CDR3 region: CASSVDPGGNSPLHF. In DNA form, the CDR3 reads TGTGCCAGCAGCGTAGATCCAGGGGGAAATTCACCCCTCCACTTT. This chain connects TRBV9 to TRBJ1-6; 7 nucleotides line up with TRBD1. The CDR3 has 15 amino acids. The J segment lost 7 bases and the V segment lost 0 bases, leaving 4 bases of the junction unmatched. Germline CDR1 and CDR2: SGDLS and YYNGEE.

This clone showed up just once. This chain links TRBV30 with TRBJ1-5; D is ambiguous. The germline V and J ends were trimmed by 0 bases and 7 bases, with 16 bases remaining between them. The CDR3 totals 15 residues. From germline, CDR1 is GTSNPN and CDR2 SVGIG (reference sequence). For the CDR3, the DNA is TGTGCCTGGAGTGTAAAGGGCGGAGGGCGGCAGCCCCAGCATTTT. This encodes CAWSVKGGGRQPQHF.